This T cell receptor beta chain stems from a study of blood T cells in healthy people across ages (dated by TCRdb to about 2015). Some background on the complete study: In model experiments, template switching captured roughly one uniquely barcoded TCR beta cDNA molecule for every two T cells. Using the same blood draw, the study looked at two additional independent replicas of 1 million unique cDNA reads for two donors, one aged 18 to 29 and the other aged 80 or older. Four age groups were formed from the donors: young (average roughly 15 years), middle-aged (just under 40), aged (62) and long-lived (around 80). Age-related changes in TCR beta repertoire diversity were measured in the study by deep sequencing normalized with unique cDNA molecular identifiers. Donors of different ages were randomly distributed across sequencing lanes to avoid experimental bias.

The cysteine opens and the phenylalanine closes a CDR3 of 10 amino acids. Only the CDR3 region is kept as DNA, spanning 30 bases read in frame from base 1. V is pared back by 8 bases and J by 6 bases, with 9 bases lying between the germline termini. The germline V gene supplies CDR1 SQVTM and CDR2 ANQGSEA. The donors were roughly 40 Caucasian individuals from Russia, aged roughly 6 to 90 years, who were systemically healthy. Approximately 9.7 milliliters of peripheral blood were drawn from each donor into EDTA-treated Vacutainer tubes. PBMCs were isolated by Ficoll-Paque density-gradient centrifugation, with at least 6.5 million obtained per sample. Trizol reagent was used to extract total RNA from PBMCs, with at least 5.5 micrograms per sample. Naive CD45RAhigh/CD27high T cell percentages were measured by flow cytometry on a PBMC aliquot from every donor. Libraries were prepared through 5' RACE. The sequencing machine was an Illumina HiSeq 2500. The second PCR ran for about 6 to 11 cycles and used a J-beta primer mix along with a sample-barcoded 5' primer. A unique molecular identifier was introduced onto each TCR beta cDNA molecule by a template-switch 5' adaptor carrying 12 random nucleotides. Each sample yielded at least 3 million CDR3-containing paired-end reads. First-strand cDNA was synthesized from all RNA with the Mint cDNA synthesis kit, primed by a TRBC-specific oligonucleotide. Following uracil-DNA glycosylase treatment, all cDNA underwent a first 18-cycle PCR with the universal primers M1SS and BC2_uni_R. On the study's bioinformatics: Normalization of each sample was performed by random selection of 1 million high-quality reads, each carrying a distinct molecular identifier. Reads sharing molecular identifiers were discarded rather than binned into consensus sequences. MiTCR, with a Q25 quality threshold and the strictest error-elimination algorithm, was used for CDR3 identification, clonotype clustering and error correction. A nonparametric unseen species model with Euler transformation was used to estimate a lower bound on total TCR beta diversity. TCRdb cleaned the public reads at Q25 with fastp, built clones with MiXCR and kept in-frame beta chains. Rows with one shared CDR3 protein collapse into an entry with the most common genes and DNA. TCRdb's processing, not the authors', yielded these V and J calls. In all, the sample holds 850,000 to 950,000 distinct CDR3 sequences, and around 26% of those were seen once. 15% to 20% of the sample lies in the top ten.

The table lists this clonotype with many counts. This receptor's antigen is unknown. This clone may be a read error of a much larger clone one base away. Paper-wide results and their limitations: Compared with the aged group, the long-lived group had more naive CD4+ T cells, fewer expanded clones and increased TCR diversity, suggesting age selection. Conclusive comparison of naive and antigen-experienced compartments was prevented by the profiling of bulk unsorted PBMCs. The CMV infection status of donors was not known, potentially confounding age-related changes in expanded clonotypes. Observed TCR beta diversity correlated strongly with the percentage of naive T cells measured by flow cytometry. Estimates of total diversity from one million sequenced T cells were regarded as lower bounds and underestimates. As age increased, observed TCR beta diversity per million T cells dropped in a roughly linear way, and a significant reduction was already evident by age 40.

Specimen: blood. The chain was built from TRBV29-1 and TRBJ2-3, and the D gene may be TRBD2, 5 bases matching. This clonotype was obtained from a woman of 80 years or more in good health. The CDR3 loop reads CSLGSDTQYF. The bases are TGCAGCCTAGGGAGTGATACGCAGTATTTT.